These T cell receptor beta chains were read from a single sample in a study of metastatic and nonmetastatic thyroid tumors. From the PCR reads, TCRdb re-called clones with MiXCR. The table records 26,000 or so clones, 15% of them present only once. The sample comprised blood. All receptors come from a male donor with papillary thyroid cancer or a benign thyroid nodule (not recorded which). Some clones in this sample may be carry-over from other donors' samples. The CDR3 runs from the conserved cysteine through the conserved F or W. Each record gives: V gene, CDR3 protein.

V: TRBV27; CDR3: CASSGSYEQYF
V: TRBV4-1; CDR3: CASSPIRADRVHYGYTF
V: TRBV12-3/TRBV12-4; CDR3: CASRAGTGVQETQYF
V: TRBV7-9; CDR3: CASSPVSYGYTF
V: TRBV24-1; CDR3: CATSAGVIDSYGYTF
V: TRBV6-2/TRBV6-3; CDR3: CASSAGQGDTGELFF
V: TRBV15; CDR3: CATSRGNQPQHF
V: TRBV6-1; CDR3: CASSSPGQLGELFF
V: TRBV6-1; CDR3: CASRGQGTYEQYF
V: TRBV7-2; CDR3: CASSVGQLNTEAFF
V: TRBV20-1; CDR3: CSAPTSGRRETQYF
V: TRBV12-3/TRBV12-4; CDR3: CASSLGHRDGQPQHF
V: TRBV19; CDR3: CASSLPGAPDGYTF
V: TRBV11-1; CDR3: CASSLALAASGNTQYF
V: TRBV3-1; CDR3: CASSRAGVGNEQFF
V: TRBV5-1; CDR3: CASSGGEGANSYEQYF
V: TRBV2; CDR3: CASSRGTSFITETQYF
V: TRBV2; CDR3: CASRWTEGGYTF
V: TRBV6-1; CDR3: CASEGTSWKPPQHF
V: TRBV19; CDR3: CASSIPTGLAGGVGEQFF
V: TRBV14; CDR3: CPSSQKGRGTWRASNEQFF
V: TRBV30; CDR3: CAWGQGARSVYEQYF
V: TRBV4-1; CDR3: CASSQAEVGTTEAFF
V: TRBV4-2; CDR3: CASADILGLAREQYF
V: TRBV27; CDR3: CASSLTPDFGALRGYTF
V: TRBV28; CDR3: CASSFRTGSNYGYTF
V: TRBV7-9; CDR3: CASSLVSTDTQYF
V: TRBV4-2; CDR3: CASSPSEGPGANVLTF
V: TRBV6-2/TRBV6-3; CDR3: CASRGTSGYNEQFF
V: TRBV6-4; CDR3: CASTTWGAGTGAFF
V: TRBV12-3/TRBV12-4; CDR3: CASSFLAEVTGELFF
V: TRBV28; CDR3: CASSFPGTKFSDTQYF